These 10 T cell receptor beta chains were all obtained from the same sample, sequenced in a study of T cells in Graves' hyperthyroidism and ophthalmopathy. Amplified regions were TCR beta CDR3 sequences from RNA transcripts. The HTBI primer set drove a first-round RT-PCR of the TCR CDR3. TCRdb re-derived calls from the multiplex PCR reads in MiXCR, one entry per CDR3 protein. This sample has 500,000 to 650,000 distinct CDR3 sequences, with 35% to 50% found just once. Sequenced input: peripheral blood or thyroid tissue (not recorded which). Receptors originate from an adult woman with Graves' disease, either hyperthyroidism or ophthalmopathy (not recorded which).

The V and J genes are TRBV3-1 and TRBJ1-1; D not certain. Germline lookup yields CDR1 LGHDT and CDR2 YNNKEL (reference sequence). V lost 4 bases and J lost 2, with 11 bases in between. CDR3 size: 14 residues. Here the CDR3 reads CASSPTPDNTEAFF. For the CDR3, the DNA is TGTGCCAGCAGCCCGACACCGGATAACACTGAAGCTTTCTTT.

The chain is built from TRBV10-3 and TRBJ2-6; possibly TRBD1 for D (6 bases). CDR1 and CDR2 from the germline V gene are ENHRY and SYGVKD. The V and J ends lost 8 bases and 0 bases respectively, with 14 bases between them. The CDR3 is 16 amino acids. CDR3 in amino acids: CAIRITGISGANVLTF. In DNA form, the CDR3 reads TGTGCCATCCGCATTACAGGGATCTCTGGGGCCAACGTCCTGACTTTC.

This clonotype has only a few counts. The chain links TRBV5-1 to TRBJ1-4, with 8 bases identical to TRBD1. J gave up 5 bases and V 5 bases, and 8 bases lay outside the gene matches. Germline-derived CDR1 and CDR2 are SGHRS and YFSETQ. The CDR3 covers 15 residues. This CDR3 is CASSRSGTGNEKLFF. Written as DNA, the CDR3 is TGCGCCAGCAGTAGATCCGGGACAGGCAATGAAAAACTGTTTTTT.

In its sample, this clonotype was seen a few times. The V gene is TRBV7-8, the J gene TRBJ2-4, with 11 bases aligning to TRBD2. CDR3 length equals 15 residues. V was clipped by 2 bases and J by 10 bases; unmatched bases: 7. Germline lookup yields CDR1 SGHVS and CDR2 FQNEAQ. CDR3 DNA sequence: TGTGCCAGCAGCTTAACTAGCGGGAGCGGGGGGATTCAGTACTTC. As protein: CASSLTSGSGGIQYF.

This rearrangement joins TRBV7-9 to TRBJ1-3; D is unresolved. CDR3 length equals 16 residues. V lost 8 bases to trimming and J lost 0 bases, with 17 bases between them. Germline loops: CDR1 SEHNR, CDR2 FQNEAQ (reference sequence). CDR3 residues: CASRNPRATSGNTIYF. The CDR3 DNA sequence: TGTGCCAGCCGCAACCCCCGGGCCACCTCTGGAAACACCATATATTTT.

The chain carries TRBV29-1 and TRBJ1-2; TRBD1 matches 7 bases. The CDR3 runs to 12 residues. V shed 7 bases and J 4 bases; nucleotides not matched to a gene: 6. Germline CDR1 and CDR2: SQVTM and ANQGSEA. Written as DNA, the CDR3 is TGCAGCGGGGGGGACAGCTTCTATGGCTACACCTTC. Amino acid sequence: CSGGDSFYGYTF.

The chain is built from TRBV29-1 and TRBJ1-2, with TRBD1 matching over 11 bases. Trimming removed 1 base from V and 7 bases from J; junction bases left unmatched: 8. The germline CDR1 and CDR2 sequences are SQVTM and ANQGSEA. This CDR3 has 15 residues. The CDR3 sequence: CSVEVGTGGIVGYTF. The CDR3 DNA reads as TGCAGCGTTGAAGTGGGGACAGGGGGGATTGTTGGCTACACCTTC.

The CDR3 DNA sequence: TGTGCCAGCAGTCACGGGACAGGGGAATACGAGCAGTACTTC. It encodes CASSHGTGEYEQYF. V usage is TRBV6-4 and J usage is TRBJ2-7; 10 bases align to TRBD1. The CDR3 contains 14 residues. CDR1 is MRHNA, CDR2 SNTAGT, per germline. With V trimmed by 5 bases and J by 4 bases, 5 bases remained unmatched.

The chain combines TRBV15 with TRBJ2-2; TRBD1 might be the D (6 bases). The V end was cut by 5 bases, the J end by 2 bases, with 12 bases between. Germline V lookup: CDR1 LNHNV, CDR2 YYDKDF (reference sequence). The CDR3 consists of 15 residues. DNA of the CDR3: TGTGCCACCAGCCTGCACAGGGCTAACACCGGGGAGCTGTTTTTT. Amino acid sequence: CATSLHRANTGELFF.

The genes are TRBV12-3 or TRBV12-4 and TRBJ2-7; 7 bases are a match to TRBD2. V lost 3 bases and J lost 5; bases outside the gene matches: 7. The CDR3 is 14 residues long. The chain's CDR3 is CASSFGGGVDEQYF. The CDR3 DNA reads as TGTGCCAGCAGTTTTGGGGGGGGGGTAGACGAGCAGTACTTC.